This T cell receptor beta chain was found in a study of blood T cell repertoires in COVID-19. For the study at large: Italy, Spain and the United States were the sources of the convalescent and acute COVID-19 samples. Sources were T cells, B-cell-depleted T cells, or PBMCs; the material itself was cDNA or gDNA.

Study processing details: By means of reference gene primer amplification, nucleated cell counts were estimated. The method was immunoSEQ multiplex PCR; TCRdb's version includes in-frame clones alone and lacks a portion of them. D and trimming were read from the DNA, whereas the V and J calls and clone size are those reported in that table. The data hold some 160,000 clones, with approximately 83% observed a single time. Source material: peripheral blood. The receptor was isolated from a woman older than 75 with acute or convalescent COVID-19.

CDR3 amino acids: CASSLNQGYTGELFF. Written as DNA, the CDR3 is TGTGCCAGCAGCTTAAATCAGGGGTACACCGGGGAGCTGTTTTTT. The rearrangement uses TRBV7-2 and TRBJ2-2; D is possibly TRBD1 (6 bases). The germline V gene has CDR1 SGHTA and CDR2 FQGNSA. The length of the CDR3 is 15 residues. Trimming shortened V by 2 bases and J by 3 bases, and 10 bases separated the two germline ends.